Included here is one T cell receptor beta chain sequence, with context. What it binds is unknown. The data were obtained in a study of beta chain features in type 1 diabetes. Findings of the study overall: Highly expressing activated T cells could be over-counted with a cDNA template. A moderate, significant TCRB CDR3 shortening appeared in type 1 diabetes across four CD4+ subsets. VDJ junctions sequenced from type 1 diabetes patients showed fewer insertions and more deletions.

Trimming removed 3 bases at V and 0 bases at J, with 11 bases between. The CDR3 has 15 amino acids. Germline CDR1 is MGHDK and CDR2 is SYGVNS. Reverse transcribing all isolated RNA meant expressed TCRB transcripts were sequenced. Some clones are missing from TCRdb's copy, which holds only in-frame ones; the method was immunoSEQ multiplex PCR. Of some 200,000 clones detected, 16% appear once; the ten largest clones hold 0.065% to 0.1%. The sequencing sample was made of naive CD4+ T cells from blood. The source of this sequence is a man aged 25 to 40 with type 1 diabetes. This chain uses TRBV25-1 with TRBJ2-5; no firm D call. As DNA, the CDR3 is TGTGCCAGCAGTGACCCGAAAGTTTACCAAGAGACCCAGTACTTC. It specifies CASSDPKVYQETQYF.